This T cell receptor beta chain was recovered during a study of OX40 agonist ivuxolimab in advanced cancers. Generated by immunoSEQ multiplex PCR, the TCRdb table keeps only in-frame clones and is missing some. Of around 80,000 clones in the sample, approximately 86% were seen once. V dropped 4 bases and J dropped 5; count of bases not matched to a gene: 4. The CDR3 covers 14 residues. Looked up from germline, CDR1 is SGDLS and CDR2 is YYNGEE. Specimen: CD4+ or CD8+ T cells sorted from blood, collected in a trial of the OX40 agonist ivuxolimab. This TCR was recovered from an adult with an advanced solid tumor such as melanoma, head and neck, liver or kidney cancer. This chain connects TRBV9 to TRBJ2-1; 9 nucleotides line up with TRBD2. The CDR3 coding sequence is TGTGCCAGCAGCATCCGCGGGAGGGACAATGAGCAGTTCTTC. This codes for CASSIRGRDNEQFF.